This T cell receptor (beta chain) was identified during a study of blood T cells in healthy people across ages. The ends were cut back, 2 bases at V and 0 bases at J, with 13 bases in the middle. Germline assignment: CDR1 LGHNA and CDR2 YNFKEQ. CDR3 length: 16 residues. The use of a sample-barcoded 5' primer and a J-beta primer mix characterized a second PCR of about 7 to 12 cycles. Paired-end reads containing CDR3 totaled no fewer than 2.5 million for each sample. TCRdb re-derived calls from the 5' RACE reads in MiXCR, one entry per CDR3 protein. This table holds roughly 800,000 distinct CDR3 sequences, 30% to 45% found once. This clonotype was recorded only once. Its antigen is currently unknown. Study outcomes and limitations: Across the age range, TCR beta diversity per million T cells fell in a roughly linear way.

Sequencing used blood. This chain links TRBV4-2 with TRBJ1-2; D unclear. The clonotype was recovered from a man younger than 35 in good health. DNA for the CDR3: TGTGCCAGCAGCCAAACCTCCTCGGAAGCTAACTATGGCTACACCTTC. It codes for CASSQTSSEANYGYTF.